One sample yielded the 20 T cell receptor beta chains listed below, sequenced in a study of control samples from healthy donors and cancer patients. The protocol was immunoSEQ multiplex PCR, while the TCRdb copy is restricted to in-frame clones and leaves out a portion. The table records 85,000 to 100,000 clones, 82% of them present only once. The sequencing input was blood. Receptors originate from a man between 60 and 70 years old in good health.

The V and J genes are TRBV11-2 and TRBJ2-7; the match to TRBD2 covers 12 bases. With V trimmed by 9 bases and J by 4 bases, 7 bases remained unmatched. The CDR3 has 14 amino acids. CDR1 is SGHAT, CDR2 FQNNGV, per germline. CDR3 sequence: CASWPGLAGYEQYF. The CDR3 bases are TGTGCCAGTTGGCCGGGACTAGCGGGTTACGAGCAGTACTTC.

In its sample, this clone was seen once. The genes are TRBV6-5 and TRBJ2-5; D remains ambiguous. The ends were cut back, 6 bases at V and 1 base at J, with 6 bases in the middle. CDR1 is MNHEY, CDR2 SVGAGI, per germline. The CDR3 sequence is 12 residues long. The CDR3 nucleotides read TGTGCCAGCAGGAACCGCCAAGAGACCCAGTACTTC. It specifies CASRNRQETQYF.

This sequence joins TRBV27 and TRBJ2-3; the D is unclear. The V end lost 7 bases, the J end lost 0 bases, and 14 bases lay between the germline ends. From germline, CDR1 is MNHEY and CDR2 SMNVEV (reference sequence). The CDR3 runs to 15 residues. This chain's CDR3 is CASNDVNESTDTQYF. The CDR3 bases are TGTGCCAGCAACGACGTTAATGAGAGCACAGATACGCAGTATTTT.

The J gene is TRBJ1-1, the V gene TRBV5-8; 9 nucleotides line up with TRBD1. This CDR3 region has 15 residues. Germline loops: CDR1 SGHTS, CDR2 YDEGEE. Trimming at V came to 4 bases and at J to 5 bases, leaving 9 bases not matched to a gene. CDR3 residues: CASSADRGIRTEAFF. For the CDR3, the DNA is TGTGCCAGCAGCGCAGACAGGGGGATCAGGACTGAAGCTTTCTTT.

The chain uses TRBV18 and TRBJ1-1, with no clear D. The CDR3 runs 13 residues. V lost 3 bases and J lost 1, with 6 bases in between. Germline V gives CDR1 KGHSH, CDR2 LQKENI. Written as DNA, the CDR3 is TGTGCCAGCTCACCCGACAAGAACACTGAAGCTTTCTTT. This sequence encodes CASSPDKNTEAFF.

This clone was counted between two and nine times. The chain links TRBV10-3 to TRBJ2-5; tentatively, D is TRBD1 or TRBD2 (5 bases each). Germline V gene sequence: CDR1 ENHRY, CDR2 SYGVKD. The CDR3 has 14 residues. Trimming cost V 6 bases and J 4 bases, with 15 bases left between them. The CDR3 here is CAIRKDTGGETQYF. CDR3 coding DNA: TGTGCCATCAGGAAAGACACTGGGGGAGAGACCCAGTACTTC.

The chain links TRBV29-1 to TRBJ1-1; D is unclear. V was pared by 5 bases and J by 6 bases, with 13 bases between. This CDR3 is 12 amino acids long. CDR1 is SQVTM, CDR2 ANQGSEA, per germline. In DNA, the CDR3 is TGCAGCGTTTACCCGGTGTACCCTGAAGCTTTCTTT. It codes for CSVYPVYPEAFF.

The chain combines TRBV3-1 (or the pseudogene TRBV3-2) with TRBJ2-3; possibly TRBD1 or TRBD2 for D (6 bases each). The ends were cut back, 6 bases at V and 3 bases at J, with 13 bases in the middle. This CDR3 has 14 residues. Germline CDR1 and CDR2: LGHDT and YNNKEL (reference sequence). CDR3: CASRAGGGTDTQYF. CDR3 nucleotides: TGTGCCAGCAGGGCAGGAGGGGGAACAGATACGCAGTATTTT.

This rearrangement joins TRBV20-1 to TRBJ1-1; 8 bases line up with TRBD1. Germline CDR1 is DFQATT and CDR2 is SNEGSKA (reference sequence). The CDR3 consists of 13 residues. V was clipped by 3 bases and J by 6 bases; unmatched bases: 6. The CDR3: CSASLQGAPEAFF. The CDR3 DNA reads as TGCAGTGCTAGTCTCCAGGGGGCACCTGAAGCTTTCTTT.

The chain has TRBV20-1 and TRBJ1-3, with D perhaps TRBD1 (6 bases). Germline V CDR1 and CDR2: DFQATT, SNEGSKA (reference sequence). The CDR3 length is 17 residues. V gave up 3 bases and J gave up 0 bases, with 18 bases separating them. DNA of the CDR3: TGCAGTGCTAGTGACTTTACAGGGCGTTTCTCTGGAAACACCATATATTTT. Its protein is CSASDFTGRFSGNTIYF.

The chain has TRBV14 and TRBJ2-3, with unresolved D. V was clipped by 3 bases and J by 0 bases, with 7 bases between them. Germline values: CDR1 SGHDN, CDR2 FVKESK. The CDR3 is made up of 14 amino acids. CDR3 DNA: TGTGCCAGCAGCCAGTTACACAGCACAGATACGCAGTATTTT. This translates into CASSQLHSTDTQYF.

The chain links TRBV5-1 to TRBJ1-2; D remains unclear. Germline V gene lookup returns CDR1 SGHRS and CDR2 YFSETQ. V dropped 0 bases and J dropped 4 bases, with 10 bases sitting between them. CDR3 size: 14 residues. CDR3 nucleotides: TGCGCCAGCAGCTTGGAAGGTCACAGCTATGGCTACACCTTC. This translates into CASSLEGHSYGYTF.

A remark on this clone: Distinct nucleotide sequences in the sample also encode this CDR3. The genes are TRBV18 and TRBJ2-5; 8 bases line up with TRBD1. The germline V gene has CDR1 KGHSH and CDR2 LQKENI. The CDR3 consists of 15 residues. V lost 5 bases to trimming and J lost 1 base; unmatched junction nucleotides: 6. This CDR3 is CASSKSGQGQETQYF. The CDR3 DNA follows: TGTGCCAGCTCAAAAAGCGGACAGGGCCAAGAGACCCAGTACTTC. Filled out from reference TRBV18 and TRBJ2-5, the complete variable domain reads NAGVMQNPRHLVRRRGQEARLRCSPMKGHSHVYWYRQLPEEGLKFMVYLQKENIIDESGMPKERFSAEFPKEGPSILRIQQVVRGDSAAYFCASSKSGQGQETQYFGPGTRLLVL.

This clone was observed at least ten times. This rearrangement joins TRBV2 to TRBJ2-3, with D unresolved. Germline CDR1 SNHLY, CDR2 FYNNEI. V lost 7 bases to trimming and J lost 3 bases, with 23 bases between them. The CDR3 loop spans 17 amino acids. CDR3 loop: CASKSATGRKRTDTQYF. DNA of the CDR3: TGTGCCAGCAAATCAGCTACTGGACGGAAACGGACAGATACGCAGTATTTT. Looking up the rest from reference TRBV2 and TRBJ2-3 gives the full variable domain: EPEVTQTPSHQVTQMGQEVILRCVPISNHLYFYWYRQILGQKVEFLVSFYNNEISEKSEIFDDQFSVERPDGSNFTLKIRSTKLEDSAMYFCASKSATGRKRTDTQYFGPGTRLTVL.

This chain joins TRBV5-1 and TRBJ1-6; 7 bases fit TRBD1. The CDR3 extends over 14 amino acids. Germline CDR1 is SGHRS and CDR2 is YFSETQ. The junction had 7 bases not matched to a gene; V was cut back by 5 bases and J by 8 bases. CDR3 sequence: CASREGQRYSPLHF. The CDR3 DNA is TGCGCCAGCAGGGAGGGACAGCGATATTCACCCCTCCACTTT.

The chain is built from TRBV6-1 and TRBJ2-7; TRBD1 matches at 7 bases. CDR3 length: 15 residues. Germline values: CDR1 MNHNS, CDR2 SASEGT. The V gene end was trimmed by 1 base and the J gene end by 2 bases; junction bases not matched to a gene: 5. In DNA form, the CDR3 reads TGTGCCAGCAGTGAAGGACAGGGTGGGACCTACGAGCAGTACTTC. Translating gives CASSEGQGGTYEQYF.

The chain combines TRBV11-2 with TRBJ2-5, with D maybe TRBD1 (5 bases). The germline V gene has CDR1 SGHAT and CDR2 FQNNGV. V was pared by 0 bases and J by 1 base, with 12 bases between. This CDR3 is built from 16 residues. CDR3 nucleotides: TGTGCCAGCAGCTTAGAGTCGACAGACCTCCAAGAGACCCAGTACTTC. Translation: CASSLESTDLQETQYF.

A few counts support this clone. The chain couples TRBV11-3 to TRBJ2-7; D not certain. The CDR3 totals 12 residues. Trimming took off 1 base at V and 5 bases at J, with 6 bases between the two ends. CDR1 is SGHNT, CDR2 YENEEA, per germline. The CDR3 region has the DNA TGTGCCAGCAGCTTAGTCCCCGACGAGCAGTACTTC. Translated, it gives CASSLVPDEQYF.

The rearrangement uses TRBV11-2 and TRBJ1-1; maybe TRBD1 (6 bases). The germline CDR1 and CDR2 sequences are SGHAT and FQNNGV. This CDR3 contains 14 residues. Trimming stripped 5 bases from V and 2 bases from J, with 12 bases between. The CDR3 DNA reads TGTGCCAGCAGCGAAGGGGGGGGTAACACTGAAGCTTTCTTT. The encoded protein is CASSEGGGNTEAFF.

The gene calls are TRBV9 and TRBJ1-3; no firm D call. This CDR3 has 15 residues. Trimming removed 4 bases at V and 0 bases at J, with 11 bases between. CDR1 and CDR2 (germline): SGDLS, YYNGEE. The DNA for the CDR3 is TGTGCCAGCAGCACCTCCCAAAGCTCTGGAAACACCATATATTTT. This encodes CASSTSQSSGNTIYF.